A single sample is the source of the 8 T cell receptor beta chains below, sequenced in a study of blood T cells in healthy people across ages. Sample-barcoded 5' priming and a J-beta primer mix drove a second PCR of about 6 to 12 cycles. Each CDR3 protein gets one entry after TCRdb re-called the 5' RACE reads with MiXCR. The sample has about 1.4 million distinct CDR3 sequences, approximately 63% seen once. Sequencing input: blood. The receptors originated from a man aged 18 to 35 in good health.

The chain is built from TRBV12-3 or TRBV12-4 and TRBJ2-3; D gene ambiguous. V gave up 8 bases and J gave up 2 bases, with 11 bases separating them. This CDR3 has 13 amino acids. The CDR3 nucleotides read TGTGCCAGCCAGTCCACGAACACAGATACGCAGTATTTT. Its translation is CASQSTNTDTQYF.

This clonotype was seen a handful of times. The rearrangement joins TRBV29-1 to TRBJ2-1; D uncertain. Between the trimmed V and J ends, which lost 4 bases and 2 bases, there was a span of 21 bases. Germline lookup yields CDR1 SQVTM and CDR2 ANQGSEA. CDR3 length: 17 residues. The CDR3 sequence is CSVGRKAHRPTYNEQFF. The CDR3 DNA reads TGCAGCGTTGGACGGAAAGCGCACCGACCAACCTACAATGAGCAGTTCTTC.

This clonotype was observed a few times. J is TRBJ2-5 and V is TRBV6-5, with 10 nucleotides matching TRBD1. V dropped 0 bases and J dropped 11; count of bases not matched to a gene: 12. This CDR3 contains 16 residues. Germline V gene sequence: CDR1 MNHEY, CDR2 SVGAGI. CDR3 protein: CASSYSAGTGVGEQYF. The DNA for the CDR3 is TGTGCCAGCAGTTACTCGGCCGGGACAGGGGTAGGGGAGCAGTACTTC.

The chain joins TRBV21-1 to TRBJ1-2. TRBV21-1 is shown as a pseudogene. The CDR3 spans 17 residues. CDR3 protein: CASSTSPGPKANYGYTF. The CDR3 nucleotides are TGTGCCAGCAGCACATCTCCGGGCCCTAAGGCTAACTATGGCTACACCTTC.

The CDR3: CASSLEGGSQETQYF. CDR3 nucleotides: TGTGCCAGCAGCTTAGAAGGAGGGAGCCAAGAGACCCAGTACTTC. The J gene is TRBJ2-5, the V gene TRBV13, with a weak D call TRBD2 (6 bases). V was trimmed by 1 base and J by 1 base, leaving 10 bases between them. CDR3 length: 15 residues. CDR1 and CDR2 (germline): PRHDT, FYEKMQ (reference sequence). Full variable domain (remainder filled in from reference TRBV13 and TRBJ2-5): AAGVIQSPRHLIKEKRETATLKCYPIPRHDTVYWYQQGPGQDPQFLISFYEKMQSDKGSIPDRFSAQQFSDYHSELNMSSLELGDSALYFCASSLEGGSQETQYFGPGTRLLVL.

The gene calls are TRBV11-2 and TRBJ1-5; TRBD1 matches 8 bases. The CDR3 runs to 15 residues. The junction had 9 bases not matched to a gene; V was cut back by 4 bases and J by 7 bases. Germline loops: CDR1 SGHAT, CDR2 FQNNGV. CDR3 in DNA: TGTGCCAGCAGCTCCGGGACAGGAGGGGAGCAGCCCCAGCATTTT. This gives the protein CASSSGTGGEQPQHF.

This chain connects TRBV6-5 to TRBJ2-1; D possibly corresponds to TRBD2 (7 bases). Germline CDR1 reads MNHEY; CDR2 reads SVGAGI. This CDR3 is 16 amino acids long. Trimming shortened V by 0 bases and J by 4 bases, and 13 bases separated the two germline ends. For the CDR3, the DNA is TGTGCCAGCAGTTACTCGACGGGGGGCGGTTACAATGAGCAGTTCTTC. Amino acids: CASSYSTGGGYNEQFF.

The J gene is TRBJ2-1, the V gene TRBV20-1; no clear D. V was clipped by 4 bases and J by 5 bases, with 9 bases between them. Germline V gives CDR1 DFQATT, CDR2 SNEGSKA (reference sequence). This CDR3 has 12 residues. The DNA of the CDR3 is TGCAGTGCTAAGCTCTTGGACAATGAGCAGTTCTTC. The encoded protein is CSAKLLDNEQFF.